These 28 T cell receptor beta chains were all obtained from the same sample, sequenced in a study of beta chain features in type 1 diabetes. The authors reverse transcribed all of the isolated RNA, so sequencing captured expressed TCRB transcripts. Using immunoSEQ multiplex PCR, the repertoire was profiled, and TCRdb retains in-frame clones only, with some absent. The table lists 250,000 to 350,000 clones, 14% of them singletons, with over 5% in the top ten. The sample consisted of central memory CD4+ T cells from blood. The receptors were sampled from a man aged 30 to 45 in good health.

Note on this clone: The same CDR3 is also encoded by other DNA sequences in this sample. The V and J genes are TRBV6-5 and TRBJ2-7; D perhaps matches TRBD2 (5 bases). In germline, CDR1 is MNHEY, CDR2 SVGAGI. V was cut by 2 bases and J by 4 bases, with 9 bases left in between. The CDR3 runs 13 residues. The CDR3 loop reads CASSYDEGYEQYF. The CDR3 region has the DNA TGTGCCAGCAGTTACGATGAGGGTTACGAGCAGTACTTC.

This clone was found a few times. This chain joins TRBV30 and TRBJ2-3, with 11 bases lining up with TRBD1. Germline lookup yields CDR1 GTSNPN and CDR2 SVGIG (reference sequence). Germline trimming cut 1 base from V and 4 bases from J; bases unmatched to any gene: 4. The CDR3 runs 15 residues. CDR3 sequence (DNA): TGTGCCTGGAGTGCCGGGACAGGGGGGTCAGATACGCAGTATTTT. As protein: CAWSAGTGGSDTQYF.

The J gene is TRBJ1-1, the V gene TRBV6-1, with a tentative D call TRBD1 (5 bases). CDR1 MNHNS and CDR2 SASEGT come from the germline V gene. The CDR3 has 13 residues. The germline V and J ends were trimmed by 10 bases and 4 bases, with 16 bases remaining between them. The CDR3 DNA reads TGTGCCACCGGCCGCCAGGGAGGCACTGAAGCTTTCTTT. Encoded protein: CATGRQGGTEAFF.

This clone was counted a few times. The chain recombines TRBV11-3 with TRBJ2-5; possible D gene TRBD2, 5 bases. Germline loops: CDR1 SGHNT, CDR2 YENEEA. The CDR3 extends over 11 amino acids. The V end lost 6 bases, the J end lost 7 bases, and 9 bases lay between the germline ends. Here the CDR3 DNA reads TGTGCCAGCAGTGCGGGCGGGACCCAGTACTTC. Translation: CASSAGGTQYF.

As for this clone: In the same sample, other DNA sequences code for this CDR3. This chain joins TRBV20-1 and TRBJ1-2, with D possibly being TRBD1 (5 bases). The CDR3 contains 11 residues. Germline V gene sequence: CDR1 DFQATT, CDR2 SNEGSKA (reference sequence). V was shortened by 4 bases and J by 5 bases, with 8 bases between the two germline ends. This chain's CDR3 is CSANQGYGYTF. CDR3 nucleotide sequence: TGCAGTGCTAACCAGGGTTATGGCTACACCTTC.

In this sample, this clone turned up many times. The chain employs TRBV4-2 and TRBJ2-3, with 8 bases matching TRBD2. This CDR3 is 13 amino acids long. Germline V gene data show CDR1 as LGHNA and CDR2 as YNFKEQ. V gave up 7 bases and J gave up 4 bases; unmatched junction bases: 4. The CDR3 is CASTREGSDTQYF. CDR3 nucleotides: TGTGCCAGCACCCGGGAGGGCTCAGATACGCAGTATTTT.

The CDR3 nucleotides are TGTGCCAGCAGCGACAGGGCCGGGGGAGATACGCAGTATTTT. Translating gives CASSDRAGGDTQYF. The V gene is TRBV7-2, the J gene TRBJ2-3, with a tentative D call TRBD1 (7 bases). V lost 5 bases, J lost 5 bases, and 14 bases lay in between. The germline V gene encodes CDR1 SGHTA and CDR2 FQGNSA. There are 14 residues in the CDR3.

The sample holds a few counts of this clone. The chain uses TRBV2 and TRBJ2-1; TRBD2 agrees at 9 bases. V shed 7 bases and J 4 bases; nucleotides not matched to a gene: 11. Germline CDR1 reads SNHLY; CDR2 reads FYNNEI. The CDR3 is 16 amino acids. CDR3: CASNRMRGGEYNEQFF. The CDR3 DNA reads TGTGCCAGCAACCGAATGCGCGGGGGGGAGTACAATGAGCAGTTCTTC.

This clone has only a few counts. Distinct nucleotide sequences in the sample also encode this CDR3. The gene calls are TRBV7-2 and TRBJ2-3, with a tentative D call TRBD1 (6 bases). The V gene's germline CDR1 is SGHTA and CDR2 FQGNSA. Between the trimmed V and J ends, which lost 5 bases and 0 bases, there was a span of 21 bases. The CDR3 length is 18 residues. For the CDR3, the DNA is TGTGCCAGCAGCCATAGACTGACCGGGACACTTAGCACAGATACGCAGTATTTT. Protein: CASSHRLTGTLSTDTQYF. Full variable domain (rest looked up from reference TRBV7-2 and TRBJ2-3): GAGVSQSPSNKVTEKGKDVELRCDPISGHTALYWYRQSLGQGLEFLIYFQGNSAPDKSGLPSDRFSAERTGGSVSTLTIQRTQQEDSAVYLCASSHRLTGTLSTDTQYFGPGTRLTVL.

In its sample, this clone was seen a few times. The V and J genes are TRBV11-2 and TRBJ2-2; no reliable D call. CDR1 is SGHAT, CDR2 FQNNGV, per germline. The germline V and J ends were trimmed by 6 bases and 5 bases, with 10 bases remaining between them. This CDR3 is 13 amino acids long. Here the CDR3 DNA reads TGTGCCAGCAGGGAACTCCGGACCGGGGAGCTGTTTTTT. Encoded protein: CASRELRTGELFF. The entire variable domain, with the rest obtained from reference TRBV11-2 and TRBJ2-2, is as follows: EAGVAQSPRYKIIEKRQSVAFWCNPISGHATLYWYQQILGQGPKLLIQFQNNGVVDDSQLPKDRFSAERLKGVDSTLKIQPAKLEDSAVYLCASRELRTGELFFGEGSRLTVL.

The genes are TRBV28 and TRBJ2-3, with D possibly matching TRBD1 (6 bases). The V gene lost 8 bases and the J gene lost 1 base, with 19 bases spanning the gap. The germline V gene has CDR1 MDHEN and CDR2 SYDVKM. The CDR3 extends over 16 amino acids. The CDR3 sequence: CASVPTQGFGTDTQYF. Here the CDR3 DNA reads TGTGCCAGCGTACCGACACAGGGCTTCGGCACAGATACGCAGTATTTT.

The gene calls are TRBV29-1 and TRBJ1-1; D unresolved. V dropped 6 bases and J dropped 1 base, with 12 bases sitting between them. The germline CDR1 and CDR2 sequences are SQVTM and ANQGSEA. The CDR3 has 13 amino acids. This CDR3 is CSVAPHRNTEAFF. CDR3 DNA sequence: TGCAGCGTCGCCCCACACCGGAACACTGAAGCTTTCTTT.

This clone was observed a handful of times. Additional DNA sequences in this sample encode the identical CDR3. The chain has TRBV18 and TRBJ1-1, with D possibly TRBD1 on 5 matching bases. The CDR3 spans 14 residues. Trimming shortened V by 3 bases and J by 5 bases, and 13 bases separated the two germline ends. Germline V gene sequence: CDR1 KGHSH, CDR2 LQKENI. In nucleotides, the CDR3 is TGTGCCAGCTCACCCAGCGGGGCGGGGACTGAAGCTTTCTTT. It encodes CASSPSGAGTEAFF.

This clone appeared a few times. The rearrangement links TRBV5-4 to TRBJ2-3, with 7 bases aligning to TRBD1. V lost 4 bases, J lost 1 base, and 9 bases stayed unmatched. Germline V gives CDR1 SGHNT, CDR2 YYREEE (reference sequence). The CDR3 is 16 residues long. CDR3 in amino acids: CASSPTGATGTDTQYF. CDR3 in DNA: TGTGCCAGCAGCCCTACAGGGGCAACGGGCACAGATACGCAGTATTTT.

This clone was observed a handful of times. This chain joins TRBV7-9 and TRBJ2-5; possible D gene TRBD1, 5 bases. Germline V gene sequence: CDR1 SEHNR, CDR2 FQNEAQ (reference sequence). V shed 8 bases and J shed 3 bases, with 7 bases lying between them. CDR3 length: 11 amino acids. CDR3 amino acids: CASVQEETQYF. CDR3 in DNA: TGTGCCAGCGTACAGGAAGAGACCCAGTACTTC.

The chain couples TRBV6-6 to TRBJ1-5, with TRBD1 identical over 7 bases. The CDR3 is made up of 15 amino acids. Losses at the gene ends were 6 bases for V and 5 bases for J; bases not matched to a gene: 10. Per the germline V gene, CDR1 is MNHNY and CDR2 is SVGAGI (reference sequence). CDR3 nucleotides: TGTGCCAGCAGCCGCGACAGGGCCTTGCATCAGCCCCAGCATTTT. Encoded protein: CASSRDRALHQPQHF.

A few counts support this clone. V and J are TRBV19 and TRBJ1-5; D may be TRBD1 (5 bases). The CDR3 runs to 17 residues. Trimming removed 3 bases at V and 3 bases at J, with 18 bases between. Per germline, CDR1 LNHDA and CDR2 SQIVND (reference sequence). CDR3 sequence reads: CASSIDQGSYTNQPQHF. CDR3 coding DNA: TGTGCCAGTAGTATCGACCAGGGCTCCTATACCAATCAGCCCCAGCATTTT.

This clone was seen a handful of times. J is TRBJ2-1 and V is TRBV5-4; 9 bases line up with TRBD1. This CDR3 region has 15 residues. Trimming at V came to 4 bases and at J to 2 bases, leaving 4 bases not matched to a gene. The V gene's germline CDR1 is SGHNT and CDR2 YYREEE (reference sequence). The CDR3 spells CASSRGQGPYNEQFF. CDR3 bases: TGTGCCAGCAGCCGGGGACAGGGACCCTACAATGAGCAGTTCTTC.

This clone came up a few times. The gene calls are TRBV6-5 and TRBJ1-2, with D maybe TRBD1 (6 bases). Per germline, CDR1 MNHEY and CDR2 SVGAGI. The CDR3 sequence is 15 residues long. Trimming removed 4 bases at V and 3 bases at J, with 15 bases between. The CDR3 reads CASSFYGGFDYGYTF. The CDR3 coding sequence is TGTGCCAGCAGTTTCTACGGGGGCTTTGACTATGGCTACACCTTC.

The chain recombines TRBV7-2 with TRBJ2-5; D is undetermined. The CDR3 consists of 14 residues. Trimming pared 2 bases from V and 4 bases from J, leaving 11 bases between. Germline CDR1 SGHTA, CDR2 FQGNSA. CDR3 sequence: CASSLTLLPETQYF. CDR3 nucleotide sequence: TGTGCCAGCAGCTTAACACTCCTCCCAGAGACCCAGTACTTC.

There are a few counts of this clone. The rearrangement joins TRBV6-1 to TRBJ2-3; D is undetermined. V was trimmed by 6 bases and J by 4 bases, leaving 14 bases between them. Germline CDR1 and CDR2: MNHNS and SASEGT. The CDR3 extends over 14 amino acids. Here the CDR3 DNA reads TGTGCCAGCAGCGCTACGGCTGGCGCAGATACGCAGTATTTT. Translation: CASSATAGADTQYF.

The rearrangement links TRBV27 to TRBJ2-1; D is possibly TRBD2 (5 bases). CDR1 MNHEY and CDR2 SMNVEV come from the germline V gene (reference sequence). Trimming removed 2 bases from V and 2 bases from J, with 10 bases in between. The CDR3 length is 15 residues. The CDR3 bases are TGTGCCAGCAGTTTAATTACCGGGACCTACAATGAGCAGTTCTTC. It yields the protein CASSLITGTYNEQFF.

The rearrangement links TRBV28 to TRBJ2-3; 9 bases align to TRBD2. Trimming cost V 6 bases and J 2 bases; bases outside gene matches: 6. This CDR3 has 15 amino acids. Germline V gives CDR1 MDHEN, CDR2 SYDVKM. DNA of the CDR3: TGTGCCAGCAGCCCTAGCGGGATATACACAGATACGCAGTATTTT. It translates to CASSPSGIYTDTQYF.

Only a few counts were recorded for this clone. J is TRBJ2-5 and V is TRBV20-1; D gene uncertain. V lost 2 bases, J lost 5 bases, and 6 bases lay in between. In germline, CDR1 is DFQATT, CDR2 SNEGSKA (reference sequence). The CDR3 length is 11 residues. The CDR3 region has the DNA TGCAGTGCTAGAATTGGGGAGACCCAGTACTTC. This sequence encodes CSARIGETQYF.

The chain is built from TRBV21-1 and TRBJ2-1; the table's TRBD1 call for D was not verified on the DNA. TRBV21-1 is reported as a pseudogene. This CDR3 has 15 amino acids. CDR3 amino acids: CASSQEGPRGNEQFF. CDR3 coding DNA: TGTGCCAGCAGCCAAGAAGGCCCCAGGGGCAATGAGCAGTTCTTC.

The DNA of the CDR3 is TGTGCCAGCAGCTTCCCGCAGGGTGAGCAGTTCTTC. It translates to CASSFPQGEQFF. The chain has TRBV5-6 and TRBJ2-1; a weak D match, TRBD1 (5 bases). V was clipped by 2 bases and J by 9 bases, with 9 bases between them. This CDR3 is 12 amino acids long. Germline loops: CDR1 SGHDT, CDR2 YYEEEE.

The V call is TRBV15, the J call TRBJ2-7, with D tentatively TRBD1 (7 bases). CDR3 length equals 15 residues. Germline V gene lookup returns CDR1 LNHNV and CDR2 YYDKDF (reference sequence). Trimming cost V 3 bases and J 2 bases, with 14 bases left between them. Here the CDR3 reads CATSRGAGGTYEQYF. The CDR3 DNA follows: TGTGCCACCAGCAGGGGGGCAGGGGGGACCTACGAGCAGTACTTC.

In regard to this clone: The sample holds other DNA sequences that translate to the same CDR3. The rearrangement links TRBV11-1 to TRBJ2-7; D not resolved. The germline V and J ends were trimmed by 0 bases and 1 base, with 4 bases remaining between them. The germline V gene encodes CDR1 SGHAT and CDR2 FQDESV (reference sequence). The CDR3 length is 13 residues. CDR3 amino acids: CASSLAGSYEQYV. Here the CDR3 DNA reads TGTGCCAGCAGCTTAGCGGGGTCCTACGAGCAGTACGTC.